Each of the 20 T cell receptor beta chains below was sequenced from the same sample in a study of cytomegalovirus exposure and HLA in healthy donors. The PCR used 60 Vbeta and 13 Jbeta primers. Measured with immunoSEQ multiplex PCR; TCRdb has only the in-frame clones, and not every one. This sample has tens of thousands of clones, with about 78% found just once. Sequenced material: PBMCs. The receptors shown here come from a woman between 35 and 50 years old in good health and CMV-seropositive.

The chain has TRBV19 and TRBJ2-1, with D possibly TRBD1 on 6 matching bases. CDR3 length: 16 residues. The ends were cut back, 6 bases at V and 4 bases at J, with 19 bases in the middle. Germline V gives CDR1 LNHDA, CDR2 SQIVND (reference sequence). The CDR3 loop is CASSLRRTVSYNEQFF. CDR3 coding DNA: TGTGCCAGTAGCCTCCGCCGGACAGTTTCGTACAATGAGCAGTTCTTC.

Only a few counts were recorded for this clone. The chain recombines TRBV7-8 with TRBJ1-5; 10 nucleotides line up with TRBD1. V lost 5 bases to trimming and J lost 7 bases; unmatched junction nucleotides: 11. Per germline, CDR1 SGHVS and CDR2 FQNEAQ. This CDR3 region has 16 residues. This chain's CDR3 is CASSGPGQGYRQPQHF. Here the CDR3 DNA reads TGTGCCAGCAGCGGCCCGGGACAGGGGTATCGCCAGCCCCAGCATTTT.

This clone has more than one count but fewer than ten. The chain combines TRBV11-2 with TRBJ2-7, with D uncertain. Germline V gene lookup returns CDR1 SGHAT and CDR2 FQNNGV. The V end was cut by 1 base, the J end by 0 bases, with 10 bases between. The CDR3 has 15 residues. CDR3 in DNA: TGTGCCAGCAGCTTAGCTGGCCTCGCCTCCTACGAGCAGTACTTC. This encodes CASSLAGLASYEQYF.

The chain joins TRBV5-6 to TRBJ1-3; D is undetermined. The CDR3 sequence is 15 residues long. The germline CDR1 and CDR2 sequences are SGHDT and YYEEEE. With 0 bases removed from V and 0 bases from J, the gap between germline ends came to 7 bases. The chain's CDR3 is CASSLGETSGNTIYF. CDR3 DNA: TGTGCCAGCAGCTTGGGGGAGACCTCTGGAAACACCATATATTTT.

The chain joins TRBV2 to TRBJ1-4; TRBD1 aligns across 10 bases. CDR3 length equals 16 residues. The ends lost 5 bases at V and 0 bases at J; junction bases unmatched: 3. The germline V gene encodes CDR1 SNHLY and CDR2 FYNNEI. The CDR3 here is CASSRQGAATNEKLFF. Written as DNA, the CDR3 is TGTGCCAGCAGTAGACAGGGGGCCGCAACTAATGAAAAACTGTTTTTT.

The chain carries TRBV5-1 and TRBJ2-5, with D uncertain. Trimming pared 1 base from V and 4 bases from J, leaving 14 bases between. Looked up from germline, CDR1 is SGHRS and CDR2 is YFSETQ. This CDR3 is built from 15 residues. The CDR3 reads CASSLLFQDRETQYF. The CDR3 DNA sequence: TGCGCCAGCAGCTTGTTGTTCCAGGATCGAGAGACCCAGTACTTC.

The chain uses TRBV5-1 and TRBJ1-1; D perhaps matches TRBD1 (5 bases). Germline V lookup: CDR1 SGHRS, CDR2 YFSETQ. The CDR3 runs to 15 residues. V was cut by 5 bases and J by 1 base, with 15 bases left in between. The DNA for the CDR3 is TGCGCCAGCAGGGGTTCGGGGGGACGGAACACTGAAGCTTTCTTT. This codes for CASRGSGGRNTEAFF.

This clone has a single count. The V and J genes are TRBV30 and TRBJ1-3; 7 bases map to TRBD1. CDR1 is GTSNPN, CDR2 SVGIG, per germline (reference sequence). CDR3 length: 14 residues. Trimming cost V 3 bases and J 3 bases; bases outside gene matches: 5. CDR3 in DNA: TGTGCCTGGAGGGCAGGGGGTTATGGAAACACCATATATTTT. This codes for CAWRAGGYGNTIYF.

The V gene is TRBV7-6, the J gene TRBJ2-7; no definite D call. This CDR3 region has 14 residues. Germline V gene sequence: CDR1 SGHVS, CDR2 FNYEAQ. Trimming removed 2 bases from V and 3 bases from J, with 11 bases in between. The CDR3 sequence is CASSLRQNSYEQYF. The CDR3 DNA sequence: TGTGCCAGCAGCTTAAGGCAGAACAGCTACGAGCAGTACTTC.

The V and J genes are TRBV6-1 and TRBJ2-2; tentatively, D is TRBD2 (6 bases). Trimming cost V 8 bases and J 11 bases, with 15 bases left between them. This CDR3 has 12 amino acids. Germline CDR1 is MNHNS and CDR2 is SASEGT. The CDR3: CASGFFGGELFF. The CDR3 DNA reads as TGTGCCAGCGGGTTCTTCGGGGGAGAGCTGTTTTTT.

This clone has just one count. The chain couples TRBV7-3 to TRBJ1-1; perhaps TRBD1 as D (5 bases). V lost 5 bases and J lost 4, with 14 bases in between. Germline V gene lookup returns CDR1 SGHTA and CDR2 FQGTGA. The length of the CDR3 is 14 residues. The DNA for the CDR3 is TGTGCCAGCAGCCTCCTCCCAGGGCGCACTGAAGCTTTCTTT. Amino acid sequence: CASSLLPGRTEAFF.

In DNA form, the CDR3 reads TGTGCCAGCAGCTGGGGACTAGCGGGCACAGATACGCAGTATTTT. Encoded protein: CASSWGLAGTDTQYF. The chain employs TRBV5-6 and TRBJ2-3; 11 bases line up with TRBD2. The trim removed 3 bases at V and 1 base at J, leaving 1 base unmatched. This CDR3 region has 15 residues. Germline V gene lookup returns CDR1 SGHDT and CDR2 YYEEEE.

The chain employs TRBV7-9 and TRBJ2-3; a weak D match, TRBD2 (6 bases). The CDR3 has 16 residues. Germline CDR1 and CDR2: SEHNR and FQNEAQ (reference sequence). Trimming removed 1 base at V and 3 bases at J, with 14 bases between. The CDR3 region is CASSLDEGGWTDTQYF. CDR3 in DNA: TGTGCCAGCAGCTTAGACGAGGGAGGCTGGACAGATACGCAGTATTTT. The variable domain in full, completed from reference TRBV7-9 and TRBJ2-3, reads DTGVSQNPRHKITKRGQNVTFRCDPISEHNRLYWYRQTLGQGPEFLTYFQNEAQLEKSRLLSDRFSAERPKGSFSTLEIQRTEQGDSAMYLCASSLDEGGWTDTQYFGPGTRLTVL.

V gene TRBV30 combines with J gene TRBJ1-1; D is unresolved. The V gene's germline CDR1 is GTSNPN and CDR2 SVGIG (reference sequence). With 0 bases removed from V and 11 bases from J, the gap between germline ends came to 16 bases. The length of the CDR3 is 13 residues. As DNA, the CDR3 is TGTGCCTGGAGTGTCCCCCGGTTATCACGGGCTTTCTTT. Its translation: CAWSVPRLSRAFF. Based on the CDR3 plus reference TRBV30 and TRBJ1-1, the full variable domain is SQTIHQWPATLVQPVGSPLSLECTVEGTSNPNLYWYRQAAGRGLQLLFYSVGIGQISSEVPQNLSASRPQDRQFILSSKKLLLSDSGFYLCAWSVPRLSRAFFGQGTRLTVV.

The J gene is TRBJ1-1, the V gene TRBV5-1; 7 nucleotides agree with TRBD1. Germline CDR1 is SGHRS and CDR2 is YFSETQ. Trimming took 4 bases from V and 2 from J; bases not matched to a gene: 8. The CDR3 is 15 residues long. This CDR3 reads CASSIRTGDNTEAFF. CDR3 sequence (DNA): TGCGCCAGCAGCATTCGAACAGGGGACAACACTGAAGCTTTCTTT.

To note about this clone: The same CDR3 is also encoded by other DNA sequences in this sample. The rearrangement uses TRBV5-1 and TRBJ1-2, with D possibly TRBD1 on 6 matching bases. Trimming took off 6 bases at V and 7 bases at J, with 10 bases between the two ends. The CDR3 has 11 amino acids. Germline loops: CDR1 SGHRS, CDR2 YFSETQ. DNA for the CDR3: TGCGCCAGCAAACTCAGGGGTGGCTACACCTTC. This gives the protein CASKLRGGYTF.

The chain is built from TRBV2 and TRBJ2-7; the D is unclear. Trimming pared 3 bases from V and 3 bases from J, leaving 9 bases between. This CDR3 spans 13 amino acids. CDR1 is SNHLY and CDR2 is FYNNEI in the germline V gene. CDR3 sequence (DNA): TGTGCCAGCAGTGACGTCCAGGTCTACGAGCAGTACTTC. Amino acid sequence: CASSDVQVYEQYF.

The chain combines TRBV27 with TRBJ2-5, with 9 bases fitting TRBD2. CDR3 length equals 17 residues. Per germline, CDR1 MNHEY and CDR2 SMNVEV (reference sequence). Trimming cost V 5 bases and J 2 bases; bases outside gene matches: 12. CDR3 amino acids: CASSPEIAGALQETQYF. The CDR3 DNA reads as TGTGCCAGCAGTCCCGAAATAGCGGGGGCCCTACAAGAGACCCAGTACTTC.

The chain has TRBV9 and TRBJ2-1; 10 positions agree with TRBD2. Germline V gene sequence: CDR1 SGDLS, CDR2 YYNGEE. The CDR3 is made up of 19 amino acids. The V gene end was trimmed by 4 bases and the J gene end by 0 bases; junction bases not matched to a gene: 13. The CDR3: CASSTTSGVPSSSYNEQFF. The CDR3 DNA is TGTGCCAGCAGCACCACTAGCGGGGTGCCCTCGAGCTCCTACAATGAGCAGTTCTTC.

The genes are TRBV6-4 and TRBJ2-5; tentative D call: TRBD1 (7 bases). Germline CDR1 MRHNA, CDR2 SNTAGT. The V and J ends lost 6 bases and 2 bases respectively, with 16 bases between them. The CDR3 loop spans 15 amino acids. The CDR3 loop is CASRSPGGFQETQYF. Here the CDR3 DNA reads TGTGCCAGCAGATCACCAGGGGGGTTTCAAGAGACCCAGTACTTC.